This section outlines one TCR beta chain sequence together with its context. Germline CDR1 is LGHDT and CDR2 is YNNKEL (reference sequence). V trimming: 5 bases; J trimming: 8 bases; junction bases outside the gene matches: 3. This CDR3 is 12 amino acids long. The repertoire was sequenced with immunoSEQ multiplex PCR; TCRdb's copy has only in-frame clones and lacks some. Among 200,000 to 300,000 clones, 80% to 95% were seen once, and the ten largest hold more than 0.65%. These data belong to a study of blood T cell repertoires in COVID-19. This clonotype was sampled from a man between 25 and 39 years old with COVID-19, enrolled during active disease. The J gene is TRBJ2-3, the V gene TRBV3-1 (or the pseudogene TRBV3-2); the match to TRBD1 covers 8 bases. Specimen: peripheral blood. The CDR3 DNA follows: TGTGCCAGCAGCATACAGGGGGGTACGCAGTATTTT. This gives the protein CASSIQGGTQYF.